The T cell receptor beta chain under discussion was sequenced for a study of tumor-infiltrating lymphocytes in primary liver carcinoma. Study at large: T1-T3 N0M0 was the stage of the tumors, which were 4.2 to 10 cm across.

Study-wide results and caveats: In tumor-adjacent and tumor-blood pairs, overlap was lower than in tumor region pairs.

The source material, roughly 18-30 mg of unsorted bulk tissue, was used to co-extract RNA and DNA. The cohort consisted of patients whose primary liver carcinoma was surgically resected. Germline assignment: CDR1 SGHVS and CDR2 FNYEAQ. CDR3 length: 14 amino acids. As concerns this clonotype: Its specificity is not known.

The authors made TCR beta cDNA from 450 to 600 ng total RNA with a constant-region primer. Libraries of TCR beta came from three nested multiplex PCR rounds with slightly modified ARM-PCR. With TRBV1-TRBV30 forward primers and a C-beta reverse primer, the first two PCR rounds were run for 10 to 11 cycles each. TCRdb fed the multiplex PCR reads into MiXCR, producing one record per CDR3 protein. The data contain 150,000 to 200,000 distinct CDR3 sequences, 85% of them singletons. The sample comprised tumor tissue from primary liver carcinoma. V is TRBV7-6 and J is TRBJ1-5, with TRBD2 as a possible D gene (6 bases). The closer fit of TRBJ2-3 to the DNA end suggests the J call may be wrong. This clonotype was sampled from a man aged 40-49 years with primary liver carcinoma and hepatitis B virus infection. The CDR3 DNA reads TGTGCCAGCAGCCACGGGACTCTCAATCAGCCCCAGTATTTT. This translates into CASSHGTLNQPQYF.